This T cell receptor (beta chain) was sequenced in a study of identifying expanded T cells in peripheral blood. V lost 0 bases to trimming and J lost 4 bases; unmatched junction nucleotides: 6. Per germline, CDR1 SGHRS and CDR2 YFSETQ. This CDR3 has 16 residues. As regards this clone: Its antigen is still unknown.

Here immunoSEQ multiplex PCR was the method, and the copy in TCRdb shows in-frame clones only, minus some. Altogether approximately 86,000 clones are present, 85% being singletons, with the ten largest covering 4% to 5.5%. Healthy donors had no documented immune events, such as infections, while sampled. Study-level points and caveats: Differentially abundant clones: roughly 1.2 between replicates, about 16 at two to three weeks, approximately 18 at four. Roughly two-week clone count variance significantly increased as total template count grew.

Sequencing input: blood. The receptor was derived from a person aged 18 to 75 in good health. This chain uses TRBV5-1 with TRBJ2-3, with 9 bases lining up with TRBD2. The DNA of the CDR3 is TGCGCCAGCAGCTTGGCCCTAAGCGGGGGGTCAGATACGCAGTATTTT. It codes for CASSLALSGGSDTQYF.